Below, 28 T cell receptor beta chains from the same sample are listed, as sequenced in a study of regulatory T cells in long-lasting Graves disease. For TCR beta, libraries came from iRepertoire HTBI primers and Arm-PCR of CDR3 regions. MiXCR, applied by TCRdb to the multiplex PCR reads, yields one record per CDR3 protein. The sample includes about 220,000 distinct CDR3 sequences, 15% to 20% seen only once; the top ten take around 20%. Time point: newly diagnosed GD, antithyroid drugs for less than 3 months. Construction of the TCR library relied on RNA isolated from PBMCs. Material: peripheral blood mononuclear cells (PBMCs), obtained at new diagnosis, from a patient treated with antithyroid drugs. All receptors come from a female donor with Graves disease.

V usage is TRBV2 and J usage is TRBJ1-1, with D unresolved. Trimming removed 7 bases at V and 5 bases at J, with 17 bases between. Germline loops: CDR1 SNHLY, CDR2 FYNNEI. The CDR3 covers 14 residues. CDR3 amino acids: CASKEGGARTEAFF. The DNA for the CDR3 is TGTGCCAGCAAAGAGGGAGGTGCGAGAACTGAAGCTTTCTTT.

This clonotype has just a few counts. The chain carries TRBV5-1 and TRBJ2-5; the D gene could be TRBD1 or TRBD2 (5 bases each). The CDR3 totals 15 residues. The germline gives CDR1 SGHRS, CDR2 YFSETQ. With 4 bases removed from V and 2 bases from J, the gap between germline ends came to 15 bases. CDR3 amino acids: CASSPTLGRQETQYF. CDR3 nucleotides: TGCGCCAGCAGCCCGACCTTGGGACGTCAAGAGACCCAGTACTTC.

J is TRBJ2-4 and V is TRBV10-2; TRBD1 agrees at 7 bases. J gave up 1 base and V 7 bases, and 7 bases lay outside the gene matches. Germline assignment: CDR1 WSHSY and CDR2 SAAADI. There are 15 residues in the CDR3. The CDR3 DNA sequence: TGCGCCAGCATACCTCAGGGGGAGGCCAAAAACATTCAGTACTTC. Amino acid sequence: CASIPQGEAKNIQYF.

This clonotype was seen many times. The rearrangement uses TRBV6-1 and TRBJ1-4; D is perhaps TRBD1 (6 bases). Germline CDR1 reads MNHNS; CDR2 reads SASEGT. Trimming removed 2 bases from V and 8 bases from J, with 12 bases in between. The CDR3 runs 14 residues. The CDR3 protein is CASSEWGQDEKLFF. The CDR3 DNA follows: TGTGCCAGCAGTGAATGGGGGCAGGACGAAAAACTGTTTTTT.

The rearrangement joins TRBV20-1 to TRBJ2-3; 11 bases align to TRBD2. V trimming: 0 bases; J trimming: 1 base; junction bases outside the gene matches: 9. This CDR3 contains 18 residues. Germline lookup yields CDR1 DFQATT and CDR2 SNEGSKA (reference sequence). In DNA form, the CDR3 reads TGCAGTGCTAGAGATCGAACTAGCGGGAGTCCAGGCACAGATACGCAGTATTTT. Residues: CSARDRTSGSPGTDTQYF.

This clonotype has at least ten counts. This chain uses TRBV7-2 with TRBJ2-5, with 10 bases that match TRBD2. The V gene end was trimmed by 5 bases and the J gene end by 4 bases; junction bases not matched to a gene: 4. CDR1 and CDR2 from the germline V gene are SGHTA and FQGNSA. The CDR3 runs 14 residues. The CDR3 loop reads CASSITSGTETQYF. The DNA for the CDR3 is TGTGCCAGCAGCATCACTAGCGGGACAGAGACCCAGTACTTC.

This clonotype was counted many times. The chain recombines TRBV20-1 with TRBJ2-2; 10 bases match TRBD1. Trimming at V came to 0 bases and at J to 6 bases, leaving 4 bases not matched to a gene. Germline V gene sequence: CDR1 DFQATT, CDR2 SNEGSKA (reference sequence). The CDR3 consists of 15 residues. CDR3 coding DNA: TGCAGTGCTAGAGACCAGACAGGGGGCCCCGGGGAGCTGTTTTTT. Translating it yields CSARDQTGGPGELFF.

V gene TRBV25-1 combines with J gene TRBJ1-3; 7 bases map to TRBD1. Trimming removed 4 bases from V and 1 base from J; junction bases left unmatched: 4. CDR3 length: 15 amino acids. Per germline, CDR1 MGHDK and CDR2 SYGVNS. DNA for the CDR3: TGTGCCAGCAGTGGACAGGGTCGGTCTGGAAACACCATATATTTT. Residues: CASSGQGRSGNTIYF.

This clonotype was counted ten times or more. The chain employs TRBV27 and TRBJ1-1, with D maybe TRBD1 (6 bases). This CDR3 spans 13 amino acids. V shed 7 bases and J shed 4 bases, with 13 bases lying between them. Germline V gives CDR1 MNHEY, CDR2 SMNVEV (reference sequence). The CDR3 region is CASKATGRTEAFF. The DNA of the CDR3 is TGTGCCAGCAAAGCGACAGGTCGCACTGAAGCTTTCTTT.

This clonotype was counted many times. The CDR3 nucleotides are TGCAGCGTTGAAGAGGGCGGGACTGAAGCTTTCTTT. Translation: CSVEEGGTEAFF. The chain recombines TRBV29-1 with TRBJ1-1; the D is unclear. This CDR3 spans 12 amino acids. Germline CDR1 is SQVTM and CDR2 is ANQGSEA. Trimming took 0 bases from V and 5 from J, leaving 7 bases between them.

There are many counts of this clonotype. This rearrangement joins TRBV5-5 to TRBJ2-2, with a tentative D call TRBD2 (6 bases). Germline CDR1 SGHKS, CDR2 YYEKEE (reference sequence). The V end was cut by 4 bases, the J end by 9 bases, with 19 bases between. The CDR3 runs 15 residues. Here the CDR3 reads CASSPVTSNQRELFF. DNA for the CDR3: TGTGCCAGCAGCCCAGTAACTAGCAATCAAAGGGAGCTGTTTTTT.

This clonotype was detected ten times or more. The V gene is TRBV29-1, the J gene TRBJ1-4; TRBD1 might be the D (5 bases). V was clipped by 4 bases and J by 7 bases, with 16 bases between them. The CDR3 consists of 14 residues. Germline CDR1 SQVTM, CDR2 ANQGSEA. The CDR3 region is CSVGGGSVGEKLFF. In DNA form, the CDR3 reads TGCAGCGTTGGGGGGGGGAGTGTCGGTGAAAAACTGTTTTTT.

V and J are TRBV15 and TRBJ1-2; D is possibly TRBD1 (6 bases). The V gene's germline CDR1 is LNHNV and CDR2 YYDKDF (reference sequence). Trimming cost V 3 bases and J 7 bases, with 12 bases left between them. The CDR3 spans 13 residues. In DNA, the CDR3 is TGTGCCACCAGCAGGGATATAGGGGGTGGCTACACCTTC. This codes for CATSRDIGGGYTF.

This clonotype came up a few times. This may be a read error: a much more frequent sequence differs by one nucleotide. The rearrangement links TRBV7-9 to TRBJ2-7; 10 bases are a match to TRBD2. The CDR3 covers 16 residues. V dropped 5 bases and J dropped 7; count of bases not matched to a gene: 14. Germline V lookup: CDR1 SEHNR, CDR2 FQNEAQ (reference sequence). This chain's CDR3 is CASSLASGRLYNEQYF. CDR3 DNA sequence: TGTGCCAGCAGCCTTGCTAGCGGGAGACTCTACAATGAGCAGTACTTC.

This clonotype has at least ten counts. Germline and junction disagree at one end, which may indicate a read error. This chain links TRBV27 with TRBJ2-4; D is unclear. This CDR3 is 10 amino acids long. Germline V gene data show CDR1 as MNHEY and CDR2 as SMNVEV (reference sequence). The CDR3 region is CASSFQVSDF. The CDR3 DNA is TGTGCCAGCAGTTTCCAGGTTTCGGACTTC.

This clonotype has ten or more counts. V usage is TRBV18 and J usage is TRBJ2-1; D unclear. Deletions cut 5 bases from V and 8 bases from J, with 7 bases between. The CDR3 spans 11 residues. In germline, CDR1 is KGHSH, CDR2 LQKENI. The CDR3 loop is CASSTPDEQFF. CDR3 bases: TGTGCCAGCTCAACGCCAGATGAGCAGTTCTTC.

About this clonotype itself: An end of the junction differs from the germline gene, which may be a read error. The V call is TRBV6-1, the J call TRBJ2-3; perhaps TRBD2 as D (5 bases). The CDR3 is 13 amino acids. Germline-derived CDR1 and CDR2 are MNHNS and SASEGT. The CDR3 loop reads CASSDAGTDAQYF. CDR3 sequence (DNA): TGTGCCAGCAGTGACGCGGGCACAGATGCGCAGTATTTT.

The chain links TRBV2 to TRBJ2-1; TRBD1 agrees at 8 bases. The length of the CDR3 is 16 residues. Trimming cost V 4 bases and J 5 bases; bases outside gene matches: 10. In germline, CDR1 is SNHLY, CDR2 FYNNEI. The CDR3 DNA reads as TGTGCCAGCAGTGTCTTCCGGGACAGGCAAAACAATGAGCAGTTCTTC. Translated: CASSVFRDRQNNEQFF.

This clonotype showed up many times. The chain joins TRBV18 to TRBJ2-1; 8 nucleotides line up with TRBD2. J gave up 0 bases and V 5 bases, and 0 bases lay outside the gene matches. The germline gives CDR1 KGHSH, CDR2 LQKENI. The CDR3 is 14 residues long. DNA of the CDR3: TGTGCCAGCTCAAGCGGGAGCTCCTACAATGAGCAGTTCTTC. As protein: CASSSGSSYNEQFF.

This clonotype appeared many times. The V gene is TRBV14, the J gene TRBJ2-7, with 8 positions matching TRBD2. Germline values: CDR1 SGHDN, CDR2 FVKESK. Trimming removed 4 bases from V and 3 bases from J; junction bases left unmatched: 8. The CDR3 is made up of 15 amino acids. CDR3 amino acids: CASSPRGSGSYEQYF. Written as DNA, the CDR3 is TGTGCCAGCAGCCCTAGGGGGAGCGGGAGCTACGAGCAGTACTTC. Complete variable domain (other parts from reference TRBV14 and TRBJ2-7): EAGVTQFPSHSVIEKGQTVTLRCDPISGHDNLYWYRRVMGKEIKFLLHFVKESKQDESGMPNNRFLAERTGGTYSTLKVQPAELEDSGVYFCASSPRGSGSYEQYFGPGTRLTVT.

Ten or more counts support this clonotype. V and J are TRBV20-1 and TRBJ2-7; D possibly corresponds to TRBD1 (6 bases). The length of the CDR3 is 15 residues. With 6 bases removed from V and 1 base from J, the gap between germline ends came to 19 bases. CDR1 DFQATT and CDR2 SNEGSKA come from the germline V gene (reference sequence). CDR3 protein: CSAPFPGAGSYEQYF. The DNA of the CDR3 is TGCAGTGCCCCCTTTCCAGGGGCCGGGTCCTACGAGCAGTACTTC.

The gene calls are TRBV12-3 or TRBV12-4 and TRBJ1-6; 8 nucleotides agree with TRBD1. Unmatched junction bases numbered 8, after V lost 5 bases and J lost 11 bases. The CDR3 is 14 amino acids. CDR3 amino acids: CASSPGTGGTPLHF. In nucleotides, the CDR3 is TGTGCCAGCAGTCCAGGGACAGGTGGGACACCCCTCCACTTT.

This clonotype occurred many times. V is TRBV9 and J is TRBJ2-5, with TRBD2 as a possible D gene (5 bases). In germline, CDR1 is SGDLS, CDR2 YYNGEE. V was trimmed by 4 bases and J by 5 bases, leaving 15 bases between them. CDR3 size: 14 residues. Here the CDR3 DNA reads TGTGCCAGCAGCCCAAGAGGGTCTGGGGAGACCCAGTACTTC. Its translation is CASSPRGSGETQYF.

The chain uses TRBV2 and TRBJ2-3, with TRBD2 matching 9 bases. The germline CDR1 and CDR2 sequences are SNHLY and FYNNEI. The CDR3 has 13 residues. Trimming took 7 bases from V and 4 from J; bases not matched to a gene: 3. The DNA of the CDR3 is TGTGCCAGCACCGGGACTAGCTCAGATACGCAGTATTTT. Protein: CASTGTSSDTQYF. The whole variable domain, remainder taken from reference TRBV2 and TRBJ2-3, is EPEVTQTPSHQVTQMGQEVILRCVPISNHLYFYWYRQILGQKVEFLVSFYNNEISEKSEIFDDQFSVERPDGSNFTLKIRSTKLEDSAMYFCASTGTSSDTQYFGPGTRLTVL.

This clonotype was detected many times. The V and J genes are TRBV6-1 and TRBJ1-5; the D is unclear. V was shortened by 8 bases and J by 2 bases, with 7 bases between the two germline ends. CDR3 length: 12 residues. Germline CDR1 reads MNHNS; CDR2 reads SASEGT. The CDR3 DNA is TGTGCCAGCTTCGGTGGCAATCAGCCCCAGCATTTT. Translated, it gives CASFGGNQPQHF.

As regards this clonotype: Possible read error: a much larger clone is one base away. The chain has TRBV18 and TRBJ1-1, with D unclear. Trimming shortened V by 3 bases and J by 6 bases, and 14 bases separated the two germline ends. Germline loops: CDR1 KGHSH, CDR2 LQKENI. CDR3 size: 14 residues. The CDR3: CASSPSGRDAEAFF. CDR3 coding DNA: TGTGCCAGCTCACCTAGTGGACGCGACGCTGAAGCTTTCTTT.

There are many counts of this clonotype. The chain couples TRBV11-2 to TRBJ2-7; possibly TRBD2 for D (5 bases). This CDR3 has 13 residues. The germline V gene encodes CDR1 SGHAT and CDR2 FQNNGV. Trimming removed 5 bases at V and 2 bases at J, with 10 bases between. The CDR3 region has the DNA TGTGCCAGCAGCCGGGATTCTCCCTACGAGCAGTACTTC. This translates into CASSRDSPYEQYF.

This clonotype was recorded many times. The CDR3: CASNLLAGEDTQYF. In DNA form, the CDR3 reads TGTGCCAGCAACCTACTAGCGGGAGAAGATACGCAGTATTTT. The chain carries TRBV12-3 or TRBV12-4 and TRBJ2-3, with 11 bases identical to TRBD2. The CDR3 is made up of 14 amino acids. J lost 5 bases, V lost 7 bases, and 5 bases had no gene match.